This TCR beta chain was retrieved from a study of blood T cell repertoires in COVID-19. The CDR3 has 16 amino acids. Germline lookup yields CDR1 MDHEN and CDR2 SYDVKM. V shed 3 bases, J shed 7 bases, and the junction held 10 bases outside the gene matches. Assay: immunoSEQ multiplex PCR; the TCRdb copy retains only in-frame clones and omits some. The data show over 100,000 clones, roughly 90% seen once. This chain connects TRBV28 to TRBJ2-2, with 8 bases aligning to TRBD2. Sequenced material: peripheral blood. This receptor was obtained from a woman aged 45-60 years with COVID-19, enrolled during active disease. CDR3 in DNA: TGTGCCAGCAGTTTGGTTCCAGCGGGGGCGGGCGGGGAGCTGTTTTTT. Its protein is CASSLVPAGAGGELFF.